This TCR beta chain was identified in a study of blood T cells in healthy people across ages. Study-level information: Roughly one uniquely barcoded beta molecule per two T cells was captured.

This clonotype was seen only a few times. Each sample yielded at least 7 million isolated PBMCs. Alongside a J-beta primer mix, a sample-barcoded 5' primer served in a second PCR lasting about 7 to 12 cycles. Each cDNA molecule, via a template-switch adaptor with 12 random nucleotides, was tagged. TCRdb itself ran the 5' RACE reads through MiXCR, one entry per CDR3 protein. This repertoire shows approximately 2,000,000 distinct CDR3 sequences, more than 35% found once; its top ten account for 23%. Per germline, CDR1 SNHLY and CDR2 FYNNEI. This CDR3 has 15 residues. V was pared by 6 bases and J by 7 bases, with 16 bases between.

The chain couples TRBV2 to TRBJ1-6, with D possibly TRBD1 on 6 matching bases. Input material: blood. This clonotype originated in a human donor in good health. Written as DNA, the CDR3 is TGTGCCAGCAGGTCCCGGGGGGCCGAAAATTCACCCCTCCACTTT. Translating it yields CASRSRGAENSPLHF.